This TCR beta chain was observed in a study of blood T cell repertoires in COVID-19. In the study overall: Acute and convalescent COVID-19 specimens originated in the United States, Italy and Spain.

Original analysis: Amplification of reference gene primers was used by the study to estimate nucleated cell counts. Sequenced by immunoSEQ multiplex PCR; TCRdb stores in-frame clones only, minus some. V, J and clone size were drawn from that table, and D and trimming were deduced from the DNA. Among about 210,000 clones listed, roughly four fifths were seen once. CDR3 length equals 15 residues. CDR1 is SNHLY and CDR2 is FYNNEI in the germline V gene. V lost 7 bases, J lost 1 base, and 14 bases lay in between. Sequencing was done on a sample of PBMCs or T cells enriched from blood (not recorded which). The chain has TRBV2 and TRBJ1-5; D not resolved. This TCR was recovered from a man between 40 and 49 years old who had recovered from COVID-19. CDR3 region: CASIGRAISNQPQHF. CDR3 nucleotides: TGTGCCAGCATCGGGAGGGCGATCAGCAATCAGCCCCAGCATTTT.